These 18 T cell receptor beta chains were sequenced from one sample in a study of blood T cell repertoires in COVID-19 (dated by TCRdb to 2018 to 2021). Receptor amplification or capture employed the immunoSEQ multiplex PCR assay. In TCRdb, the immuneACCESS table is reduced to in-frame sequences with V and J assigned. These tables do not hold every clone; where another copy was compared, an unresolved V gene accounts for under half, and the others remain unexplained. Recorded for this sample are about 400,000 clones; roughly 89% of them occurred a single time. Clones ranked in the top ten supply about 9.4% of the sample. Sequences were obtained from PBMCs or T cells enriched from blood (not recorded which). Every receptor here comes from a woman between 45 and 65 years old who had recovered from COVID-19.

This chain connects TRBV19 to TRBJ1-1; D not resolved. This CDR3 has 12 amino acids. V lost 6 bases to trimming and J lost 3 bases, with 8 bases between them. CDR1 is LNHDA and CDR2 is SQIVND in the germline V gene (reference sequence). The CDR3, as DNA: TGTGCCAGTAGGAGATATCACACTGAAGCTTTCTTT. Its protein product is CASRRYHTEAFF.

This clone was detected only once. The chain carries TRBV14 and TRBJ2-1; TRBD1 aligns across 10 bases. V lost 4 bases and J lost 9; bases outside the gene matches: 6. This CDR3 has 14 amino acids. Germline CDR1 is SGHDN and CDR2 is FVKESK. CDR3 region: CASSRDRGLVEQFF. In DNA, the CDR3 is TGTGCCAGCAGCCGAGACAGGGGGCTTGTTGAGCAGTTCTTC.

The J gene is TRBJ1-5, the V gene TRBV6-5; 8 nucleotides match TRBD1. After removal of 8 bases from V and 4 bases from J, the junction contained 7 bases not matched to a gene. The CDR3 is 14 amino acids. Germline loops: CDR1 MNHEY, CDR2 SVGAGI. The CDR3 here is CASRTGGRNQPQHF. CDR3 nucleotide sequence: TGTGCCAGCCGAACAGGGGGTCGGAATCAGCCCCAGCATTTT.

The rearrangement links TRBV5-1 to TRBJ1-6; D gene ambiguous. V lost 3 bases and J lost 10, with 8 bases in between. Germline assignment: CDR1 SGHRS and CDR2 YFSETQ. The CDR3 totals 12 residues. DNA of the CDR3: TGCGCCAGCAGCTCCAACACATCACCCCTCCACTTT. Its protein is CASSSNTSPLHF.

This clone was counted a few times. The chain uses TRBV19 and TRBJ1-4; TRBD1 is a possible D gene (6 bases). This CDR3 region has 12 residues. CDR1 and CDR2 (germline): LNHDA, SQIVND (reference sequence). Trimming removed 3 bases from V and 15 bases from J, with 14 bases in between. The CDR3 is CASSMGAGELFF. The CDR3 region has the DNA TGTGCCAGTAGTATGGGCGCAGGGGAGTTGTTTTTT.

CDR3 bases: TGTGCCAGCAGCCCGCAGGGTCTGAACACTGAAGCTTTCTTT. It translates to CASSPQGLNTEAFF. V is TRBV7-9 and J is TRBJ1-1; D may be TRBD1 (5 bases). The CDR3 runs to 14 residues. V was trimmed by 5 bases and J by 0 bases, leaving 10 bases between them. Germline V gene lookup returns CDR1 SEHNR and CDR2 FQNEAQ (reference sequence).

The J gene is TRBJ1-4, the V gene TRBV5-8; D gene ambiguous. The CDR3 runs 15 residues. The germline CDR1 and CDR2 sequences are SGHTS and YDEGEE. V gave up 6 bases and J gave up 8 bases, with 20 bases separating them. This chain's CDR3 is CASTPLKTRYEKLFF. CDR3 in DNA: TGTGCCAGCACCCCGCTCAAGACACGATACGAAAAACTGTTTTTT.

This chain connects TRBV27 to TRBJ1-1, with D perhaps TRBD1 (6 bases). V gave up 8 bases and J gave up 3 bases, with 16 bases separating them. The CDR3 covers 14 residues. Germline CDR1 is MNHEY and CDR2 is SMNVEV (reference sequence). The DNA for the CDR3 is TGTGCCAGCGCGCCCCGGACAGTCCACACTGAAGCTTTCTTT. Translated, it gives CASAPRTVHTEAFF.

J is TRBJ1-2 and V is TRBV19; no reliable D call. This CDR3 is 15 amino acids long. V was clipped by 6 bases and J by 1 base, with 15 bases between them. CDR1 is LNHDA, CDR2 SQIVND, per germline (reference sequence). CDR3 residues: CASSGGQEFNYGYTF. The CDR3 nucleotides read TGTGCCAGTAGCGGAGGGCAGGAGTTTAACTATGGCTACACCTTC.

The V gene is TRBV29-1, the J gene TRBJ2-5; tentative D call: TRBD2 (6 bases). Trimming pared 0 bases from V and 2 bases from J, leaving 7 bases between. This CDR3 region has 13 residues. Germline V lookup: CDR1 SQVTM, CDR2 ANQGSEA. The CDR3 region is CSVEEGTQETQYF. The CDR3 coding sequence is TGCAGCGTTGAAGAGGGGACTCAAGAGACCCAGTACTTC.

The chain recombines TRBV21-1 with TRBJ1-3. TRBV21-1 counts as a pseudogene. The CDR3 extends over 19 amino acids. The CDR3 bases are TGTGCCAGCAGCAAAGATGGCAGACTAACCACTGACTCTGGAAACACCATATATTTT. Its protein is CASSKDGRLTTDSGNTIYF.

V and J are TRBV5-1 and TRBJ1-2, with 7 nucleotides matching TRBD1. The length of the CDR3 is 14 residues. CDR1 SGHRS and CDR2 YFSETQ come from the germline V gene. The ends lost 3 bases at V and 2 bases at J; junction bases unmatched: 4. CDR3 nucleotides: TGCGCCAGCAGCTGGGGACAGCTCAACTATGGCTACACCTTC. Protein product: CASSWGQLNYGYTF.

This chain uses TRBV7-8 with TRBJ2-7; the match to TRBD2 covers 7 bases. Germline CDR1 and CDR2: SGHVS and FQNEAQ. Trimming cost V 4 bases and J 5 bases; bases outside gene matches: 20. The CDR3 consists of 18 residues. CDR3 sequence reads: CASSSAASGIPPWDEQYF. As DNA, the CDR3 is TGTGCCAGCAGCTCGGCGGCTAGCGGCATACCACCGTGGGACGAGCAGTACTTC.

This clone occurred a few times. Here the CDR3 DNA reads TGTGCCAGCAGCTCCGACAGGGGCTACGAGCAGTACTTC. This sequence encodes CASSSDRGYEQYF. The chain joins TRBV5-5 to TRBJ2-7; 8 bases fit TRBD1. With 3 bases clipped from V and 3 bases from J, the junction kept 2 bases outside the gene matches. CDR1 and CDR2 from the germline V gene are SGHKS and YYEKEE (reference sequence). The CDR3 sequence is 13 residues long.

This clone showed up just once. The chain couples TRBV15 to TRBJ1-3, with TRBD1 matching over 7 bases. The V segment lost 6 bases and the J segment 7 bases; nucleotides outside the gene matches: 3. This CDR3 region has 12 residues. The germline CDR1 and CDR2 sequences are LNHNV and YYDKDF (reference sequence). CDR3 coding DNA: TGTGCCACCAGTGACAGGGCGAACACCATATATTTT. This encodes CATSDRANTIYF.

The CDR3 nucleotides read TGTGCCAGCAGCCGGGACAGGGTGAACACTGAAGCTTTCTTT. Its protein product is CASSRDRVNTEAFF. The gene calls are TRBV14 and TRBJ1-1, with TRBD1 matching over 9 bases. The CDR3 covers 14 residues. V was clipped by 4 bases and J by 0 bases; unmatched bases: 0. The germline V gene encodes CDR1 SGHDN and CDR2 FVKESK. Looking up the rest from reference TRBV14 and TRBJ1-1 gives the full variable domain: EAGVTQFPSHSVIEKGQTVTLRCDPISGHDNLYWYRRVMGKEIKFLLHFVKESKQDESGMPNNRFLAERTGGTYSTLKVQPAELEDSGVYFCASSRDRVNTEAFFGQGTRLTVV.

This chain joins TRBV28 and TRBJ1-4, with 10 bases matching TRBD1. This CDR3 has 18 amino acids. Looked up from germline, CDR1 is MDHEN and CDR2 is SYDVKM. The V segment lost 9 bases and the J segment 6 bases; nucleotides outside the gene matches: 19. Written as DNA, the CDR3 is TGTGCCAGAAACCTAAGGACAGGGGGTGCCCCCTCACATGAAAAACTGTTTTTT. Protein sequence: CARNLRTGGAPSHEKLFF.

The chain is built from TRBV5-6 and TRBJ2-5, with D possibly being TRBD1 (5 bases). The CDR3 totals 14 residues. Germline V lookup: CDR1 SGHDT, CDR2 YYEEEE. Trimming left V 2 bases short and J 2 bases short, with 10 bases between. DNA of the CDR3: TGTGCCAGCAGCTTTGCTACAGGTCAAGAGACCCAGTACTTC. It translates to CASSFATGQETQYF.